This T cell receptor beta chain was recorded in a study of CD8+ T cells in alopecia areata. Treatment defined: oral pan-JAK inhibitor, 5-10 mg twice daily. T lymphocytes (CD4+ and CD8+) were sorted from PBMCs. RNA was isolated and reverse transcribed to cDNA, the sequencing template. Some clones are missing from TCRdb's copy, which holds only in-frame ones; the method was immunoSEQ multiplex PCR. The sample includes fewer than 250,000 clones, approximately 60% seen only once; the top ten take roughly 0.71%. Study-level points and caveats: Unlike in mice, where it was clearer, TCR sharing across patients was less clear, possibly HLA-related. A large proportion of expanded lesional clones were detected persisting in scalp and blood during tofacitinib.

On this clone itself: What it recognizes is unknown.

The starting material was CD4+ T cells sorted from blood, obtained at week 4, from a patient treated with tofacitinib. The receptor comes from a human donor with alopecia areata.

The CDR3 DNA reads as TGTGCCAGCAACTTACAGACAGGGGGTCTTAGGAAGCAGTACTTC. This encodes CASNLQTGGLRKQYF. The genes are TRBV28 and TRBJ2-7; 9 bases map to TRBD1. Unmatched junction bases numbered 15, after V lost 7 bases and J lost 8 bases. The CDR3 spans 15 residues. From germline, CDR1 is MDHEN and CDR2 SYDVKM.